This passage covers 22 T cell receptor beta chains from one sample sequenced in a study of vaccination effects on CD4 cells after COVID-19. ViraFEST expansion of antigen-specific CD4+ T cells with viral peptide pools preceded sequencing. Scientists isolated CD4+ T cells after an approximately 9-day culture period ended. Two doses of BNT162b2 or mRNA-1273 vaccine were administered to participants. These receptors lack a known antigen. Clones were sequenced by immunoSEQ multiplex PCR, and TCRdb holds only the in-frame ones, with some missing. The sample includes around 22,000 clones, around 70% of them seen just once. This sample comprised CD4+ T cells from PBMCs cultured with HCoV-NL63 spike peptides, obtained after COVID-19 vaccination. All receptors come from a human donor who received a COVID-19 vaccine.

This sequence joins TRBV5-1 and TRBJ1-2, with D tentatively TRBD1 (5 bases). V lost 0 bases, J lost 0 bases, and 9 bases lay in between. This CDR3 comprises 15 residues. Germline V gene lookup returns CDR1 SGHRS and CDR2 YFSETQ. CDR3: CASSLGGDPNYGYTF. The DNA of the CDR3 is TGCGCCAGCAGCTTGGGGGGGGATCCTAACTATGGCTACACCTTC.

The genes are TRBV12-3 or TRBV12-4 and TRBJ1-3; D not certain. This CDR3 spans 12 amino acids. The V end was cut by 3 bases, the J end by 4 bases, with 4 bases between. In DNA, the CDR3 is TGTGCCAGCAGTTTGACAGGAAACACCATATATTTT. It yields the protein CASSLTGNTIYF.

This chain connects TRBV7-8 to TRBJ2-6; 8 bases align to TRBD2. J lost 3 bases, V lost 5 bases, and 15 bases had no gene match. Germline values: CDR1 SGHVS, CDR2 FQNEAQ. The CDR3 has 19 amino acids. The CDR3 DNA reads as TGTGCCAGCAGCCTAATTACCGGGGGGGGCCGATTTGGGGCCAACGTCCTGACTTTC. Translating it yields CASSLITGGGRFGANVLTF.

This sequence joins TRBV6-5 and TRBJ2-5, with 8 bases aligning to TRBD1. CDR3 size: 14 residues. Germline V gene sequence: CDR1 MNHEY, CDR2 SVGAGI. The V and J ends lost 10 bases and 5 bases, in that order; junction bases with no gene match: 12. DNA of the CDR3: TGTGCCATCGACAGGGGTAACGGCTTCGAGACCCAGTACTTC. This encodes CAIDRGNGFETQYF.

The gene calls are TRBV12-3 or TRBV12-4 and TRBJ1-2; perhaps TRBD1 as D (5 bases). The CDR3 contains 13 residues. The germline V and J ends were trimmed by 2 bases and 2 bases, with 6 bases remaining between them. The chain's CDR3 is CASSLRGNYGYTF. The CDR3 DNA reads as TGTGCCAGCAGTTTACGGGGCAACTATGGCTACACCTTC.

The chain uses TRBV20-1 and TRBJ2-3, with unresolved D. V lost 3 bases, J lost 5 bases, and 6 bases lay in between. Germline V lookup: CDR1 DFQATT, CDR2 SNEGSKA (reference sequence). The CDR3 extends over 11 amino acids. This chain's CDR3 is CSASGEDTQYF. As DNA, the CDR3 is TGCAGTGCTAGTGGGGAAGATACGCAGTATTTT.

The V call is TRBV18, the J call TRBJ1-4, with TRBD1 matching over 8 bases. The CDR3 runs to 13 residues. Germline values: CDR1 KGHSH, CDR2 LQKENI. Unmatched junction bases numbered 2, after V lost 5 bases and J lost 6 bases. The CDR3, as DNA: TGTGCCAGCTCATCACAGGGGGATGAAAAACTGTTTTTT. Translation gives CASSSQGDEKLFF. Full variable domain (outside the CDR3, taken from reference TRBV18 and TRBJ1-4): NAGVMQNPRHLVRRRGQEARLRCSPMKGHSHVYWYRQLPEEGLKFMVYLQKENIIDESGMPKERFSAEFPKEGPSILRIQQVVRGDSAAYFCASSSQGDEKLFFGSGTQLSVL.

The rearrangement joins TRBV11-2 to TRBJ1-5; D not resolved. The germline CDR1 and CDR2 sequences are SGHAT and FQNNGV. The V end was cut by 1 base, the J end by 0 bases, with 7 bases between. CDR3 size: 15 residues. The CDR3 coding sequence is TGTGCCAGCAGCTTAGGCCAGTATAGCAATCAGCCCCAGCATTTT. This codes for CASSLGQYSNQPQHF. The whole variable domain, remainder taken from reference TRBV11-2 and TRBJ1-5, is EAGVAQSPRYKIIEKRQSVAFWCNPISGHATLYWYQQILGQGPKLLIQFQNNGVVDDSQLPKDRFSAERLKGVDSTLKIQPAKLEDSAVYLCASSLGQYSNQPQHFGDGTRLSIL.

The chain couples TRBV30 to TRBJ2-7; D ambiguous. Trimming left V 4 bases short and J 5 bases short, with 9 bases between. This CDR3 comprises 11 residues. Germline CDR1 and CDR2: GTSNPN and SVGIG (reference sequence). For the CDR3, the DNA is TGTGCCTGGAAAGGTTTCGACGAGCAGTACTTC. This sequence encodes CAWKGFDEQYF.

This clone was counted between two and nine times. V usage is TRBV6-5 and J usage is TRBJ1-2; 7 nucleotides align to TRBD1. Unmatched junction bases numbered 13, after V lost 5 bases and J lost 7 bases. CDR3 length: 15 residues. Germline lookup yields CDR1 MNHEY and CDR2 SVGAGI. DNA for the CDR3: TGTGCCAGCAGTCAGCGACAGGGAAGGTATAGTGGCTACACCTTC. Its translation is CASSQRQGRYSGYTF.

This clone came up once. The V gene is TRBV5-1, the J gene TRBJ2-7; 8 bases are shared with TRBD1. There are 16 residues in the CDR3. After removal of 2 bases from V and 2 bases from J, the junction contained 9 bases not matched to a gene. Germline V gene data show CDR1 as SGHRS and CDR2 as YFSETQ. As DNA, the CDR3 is TGCGCCAGCAGCTTTGGTACGACAGGGGACCCCTACGAGCAGTACTTC. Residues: CASSFGTTGDPYEQYF. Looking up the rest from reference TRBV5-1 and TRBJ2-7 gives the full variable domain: KAGVTQTPRYLIKTRGQQVTLSCSPISGHRSVSWYQQTPGQGLQFLFEYFSETQRNKGNFPGRFSGRQFSNSRSEMNVSTLELGDSALYLCASSFGTTGDPYEQYFGPGTRLTVT.

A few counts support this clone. CDR3 in amino acids: CASSPGQGNSYGYTF. The CDR3 bases are TGTGCCAGCTCACCGGGACAAGGGAATTCCTATGGCTACACCTTC. This rearrangement joins TRBV18 to TRBJ1-2; TRBD1 might be the D (6 bases). Trimming took 3 bases from V and 4 from J, leaving 15 bases between them. The CDR3 totals 15 residues. Germline values: CDR1 KGHSH, CDR2 LQKENI.

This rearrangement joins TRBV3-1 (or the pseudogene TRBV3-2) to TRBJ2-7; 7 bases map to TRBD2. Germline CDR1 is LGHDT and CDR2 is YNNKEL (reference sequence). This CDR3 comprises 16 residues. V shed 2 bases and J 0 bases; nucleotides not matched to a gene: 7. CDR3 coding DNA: TGTGCCAGCAGCCAAAAAAGCGGGGATTACTCCTACGAGCAGTACTTC. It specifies CASSQKSGDYSYEQYF.

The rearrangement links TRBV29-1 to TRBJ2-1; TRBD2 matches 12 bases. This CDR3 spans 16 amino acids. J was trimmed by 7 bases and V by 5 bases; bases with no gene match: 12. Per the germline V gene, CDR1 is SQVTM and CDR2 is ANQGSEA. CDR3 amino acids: CSVRTMLGLAGNEQFF. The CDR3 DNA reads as TGCAGCGTTCGTACCATGCTTGGACTAGCGGGAAATGAGCAGTTCTTC.

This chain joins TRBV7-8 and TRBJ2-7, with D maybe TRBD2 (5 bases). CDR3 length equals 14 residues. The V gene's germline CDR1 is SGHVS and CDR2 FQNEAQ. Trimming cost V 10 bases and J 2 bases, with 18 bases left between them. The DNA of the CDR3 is TGTGCCATCGATAAAAGGGAGTCTCCCTACGAGCAGTACTTC. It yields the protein CAIDKRESPYEQYF.

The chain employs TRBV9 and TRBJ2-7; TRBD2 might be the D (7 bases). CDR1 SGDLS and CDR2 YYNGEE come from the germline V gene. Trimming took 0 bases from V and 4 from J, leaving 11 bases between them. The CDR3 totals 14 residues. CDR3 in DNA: TGTGCCAGCAGCGTAGACGGGGGGCCTTACGAGCAGTACTTC. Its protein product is CASSVDGGPYEQYF.

The DNA for the CDR3 is TGTGCCAGCTCACGGGCGTTCGACAGGGAGGATACGCAGTATTTT. This sequence encodes CASSRAFDREDTQYF. The chain is built from TRBV18 and TRBJ2-3; 7 bases align to TRBD1. V lost 4 bases, J lost 6 bases, and 10 bases stayed unmatched. The V gene's germline CDR1 is KGHSH and CDR2 LQKENI. The CDR3 has 15 amino acids.

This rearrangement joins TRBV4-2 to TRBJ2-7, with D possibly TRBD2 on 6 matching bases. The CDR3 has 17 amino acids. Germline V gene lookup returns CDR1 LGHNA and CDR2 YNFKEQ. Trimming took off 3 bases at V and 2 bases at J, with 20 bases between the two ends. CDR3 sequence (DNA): TGTGCCAGCAGCCAGTCATGGGTGCGGGGACGGGCCTACGAGCAGTACTTC. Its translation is CASSQSWVRGRAYEQYF.

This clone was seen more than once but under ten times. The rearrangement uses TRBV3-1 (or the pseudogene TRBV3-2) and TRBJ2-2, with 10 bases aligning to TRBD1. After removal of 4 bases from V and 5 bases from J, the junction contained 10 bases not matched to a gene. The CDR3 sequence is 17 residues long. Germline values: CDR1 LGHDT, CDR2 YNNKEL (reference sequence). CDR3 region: CASSLDRGRGGTGELFF. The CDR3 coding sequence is TGTGCCAGCAGCCTAGACAGGGGGCGCGGGGGGACCGGGGAGCTGTTTTTT.

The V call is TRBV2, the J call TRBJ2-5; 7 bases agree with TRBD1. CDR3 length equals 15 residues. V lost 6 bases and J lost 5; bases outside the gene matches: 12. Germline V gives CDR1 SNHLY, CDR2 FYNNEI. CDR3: CASRRGRSGEETQYF. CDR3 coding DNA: TGTGCCAGCAGAAGGGGGCGTTCTGGGGAGGAGACCCAGTACTTC.

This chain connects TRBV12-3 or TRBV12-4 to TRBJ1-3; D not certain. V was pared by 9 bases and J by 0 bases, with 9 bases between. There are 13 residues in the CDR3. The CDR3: CASSGNSGNTIYF. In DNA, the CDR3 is TGTGCCAGTTCCGGGAACTCTGGAAACACCATATATTTT.

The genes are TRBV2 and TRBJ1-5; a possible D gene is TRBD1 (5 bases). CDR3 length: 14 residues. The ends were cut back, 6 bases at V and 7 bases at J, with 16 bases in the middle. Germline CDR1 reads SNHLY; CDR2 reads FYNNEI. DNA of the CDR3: TGTGCCAGCAGAACCGGGACCGGGAGCCAGCCCCAGCATTTT. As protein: CASRTGTGSQPQHF.